The T cell receptor beta chain under discussion was sequenced for a study of technical replicates of blood from several donors. Measured with immunoSEQ multiplex PCR; TCRdb has only the in-frame clones, and not every one. The repertoire has 55,000 to 85,000 clones, approximately 97% of them found once; the top ten carry 0.2% to 0.25%. This clone was recorded only once. The V gene end was trimmed by 6 bases and the J gene end by 8 bases; junction bases not matched to a gene: 10. This CDR3 is 15 amino acids long. CDR1 is SNHLY and CDR2 is FYNNEI in the germline V gene. Material: T cells isolated from PBMCs. The TCR originated in a human donor in good health. J is TRBJ1-4 and V is TRBV2; TRBD1 aligns across 9 bases. This CDR3 reads CASRGPGQGWEKLFF. In DNA form, the CDR3 reads TGTGCCAGCAGGGGACCGGGACAGGGATGGGAAAAACTGTTTTTT.